Given below is one T cell receptor (beta chain) in context. The antigen remains undetermined. Repertoires were generated with immunoSEQ multiplex PCR, while TCRdb's copy carries only in-frame clones and drops some. The sample has 34,000 or so clones, 93% seen once. This sample was included in a study of T cells in localized non-small cell lung cancer. Study-level points and caveats: Out of the top 100 tumor clones, a median around 57 were seen in adjacent lung. Increased T cell density in blood showed an association with longer overall survival. Adjacent uninvolved lung tissue had the highest T cell clonality, exceeding tumor. Sequence data derive from only one tumor region, so heterogeneity remains possible.

This CDR3 region has 19 residues. Germline V lookup: CDR1 SEHNR, CDR2 FQNEAQ (reference sequence). The V gene end was trimmed by 5 bases and the J gene end by 4 bases; junction bases not matched to a gene: 15. The V call is TRBV7-9, the J call TRBJ2-6; 9 bases match TRBD2. The receptor comes from a female donor older than 55 with stage I lung adenocarcinoma. The sample in question was peripheral blood, obtained before any cancer treatment. The CDR3 sequence: CASSTTGTSTSGGANVLTF. CDR3 bases: TGTGCCAGCAGCACAACCGGGACTAGCACTTCGGGAGGGGCCAACGTCCTGACTTTC.